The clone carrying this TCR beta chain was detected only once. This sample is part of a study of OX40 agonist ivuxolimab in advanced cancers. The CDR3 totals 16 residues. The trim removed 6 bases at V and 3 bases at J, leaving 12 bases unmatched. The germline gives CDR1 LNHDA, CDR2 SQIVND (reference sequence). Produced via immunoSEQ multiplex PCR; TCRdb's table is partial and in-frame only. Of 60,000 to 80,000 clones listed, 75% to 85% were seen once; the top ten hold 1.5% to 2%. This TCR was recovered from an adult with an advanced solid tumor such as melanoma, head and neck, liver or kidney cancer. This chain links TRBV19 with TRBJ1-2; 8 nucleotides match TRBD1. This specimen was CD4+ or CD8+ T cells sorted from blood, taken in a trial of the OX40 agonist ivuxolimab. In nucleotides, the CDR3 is TGTGCCAGTAGCCCAACCGGGACAGGAAAGTACTATGGCTACACCTTC. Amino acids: CASSPTGTGKYYGYTF.